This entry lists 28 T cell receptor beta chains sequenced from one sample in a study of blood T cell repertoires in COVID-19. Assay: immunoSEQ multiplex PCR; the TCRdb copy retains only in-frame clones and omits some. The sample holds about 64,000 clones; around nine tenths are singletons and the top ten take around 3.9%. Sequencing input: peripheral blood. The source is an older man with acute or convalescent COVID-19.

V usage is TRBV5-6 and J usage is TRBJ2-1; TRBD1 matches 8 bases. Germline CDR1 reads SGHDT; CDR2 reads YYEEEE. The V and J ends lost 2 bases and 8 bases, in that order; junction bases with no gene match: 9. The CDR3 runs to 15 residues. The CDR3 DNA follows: TGTGCCAGCAGCTTAGGCAGGGGGCTTTTCGATGAGCAGTTCTTC. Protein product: CASSLGRGLFDEQFF. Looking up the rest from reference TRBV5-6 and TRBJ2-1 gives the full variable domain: DAGVTQSPTHLIKTRGQQVTLRCSPKSGHDTVSWYQQALGQGPQFIFQYYEEEERQRGNFPDRFSGHQFPNYSSELNVNALLLGDSALYLCASSLGRGLFDEQFFGPGTRLTVL.

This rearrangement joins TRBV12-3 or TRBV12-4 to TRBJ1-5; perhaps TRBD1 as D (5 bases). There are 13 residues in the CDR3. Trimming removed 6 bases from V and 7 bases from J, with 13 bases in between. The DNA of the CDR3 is TGTGCCAGCAGCCCTGGCGGGGGGCAGCCCCAGCATTTT. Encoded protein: CASSPGGGQPQHF.

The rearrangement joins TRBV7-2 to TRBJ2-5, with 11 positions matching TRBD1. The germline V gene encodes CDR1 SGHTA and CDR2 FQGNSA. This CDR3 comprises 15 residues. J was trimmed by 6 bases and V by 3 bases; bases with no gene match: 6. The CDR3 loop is CASSFRDRGGQTQYF. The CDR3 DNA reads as TGTGCCAGCAGCTTCCGGGACAGGGGGGGACAGACCCAGTACTTC.

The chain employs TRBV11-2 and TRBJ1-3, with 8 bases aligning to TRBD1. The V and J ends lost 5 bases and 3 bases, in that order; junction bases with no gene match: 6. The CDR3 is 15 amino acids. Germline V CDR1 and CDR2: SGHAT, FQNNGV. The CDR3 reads CASSLAGGGGNTIYF. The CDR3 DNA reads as TGTGCCAGCAGCCTAGCAGGGGGCGGTGGAAACACCATATATTTT.

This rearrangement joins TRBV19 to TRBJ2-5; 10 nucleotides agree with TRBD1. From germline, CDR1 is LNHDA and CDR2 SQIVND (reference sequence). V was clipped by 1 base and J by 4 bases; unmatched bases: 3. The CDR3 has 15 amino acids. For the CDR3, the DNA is TGTGCCAGTAGTATAGCTGGGACAGGGGTAGAGACCCAGTACTTC. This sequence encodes CASSIAGTGVETQYF.

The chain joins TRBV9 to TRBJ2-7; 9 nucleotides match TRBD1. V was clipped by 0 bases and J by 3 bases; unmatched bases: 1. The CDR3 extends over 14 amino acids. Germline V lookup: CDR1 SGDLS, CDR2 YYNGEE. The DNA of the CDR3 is TGTGCCAGCAGCGTAGGGGGACAGGGCTACGAGCAGTACTTC. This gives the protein CASSVGGQGYEQYF.

The CDR3 reads CSVRRDRSLYGYTF. The CDR3 bases are TGCAGCGTTCGTCGGGACAGGAGCCTCTATGGCTACACCTTC. The rearrangement uses TRBV29-1 and TRBJ1-2; TRBD1 matches at 8 bases. Germline values: CDR1 SQVTM, CDR2 ANQGSEA. J lost 4 bases, V lost 5 bases, and 9 bases had no gene match. This CDR3 region has 14 residues.

Here the CDR3 reads CASSQGLAGEGYEQYF. CDR3 bases: TGTGCCAGCAGCCAAGGACTAGCGGGGGAAGGCTACGAGCAGTACTTC. This rearrangement joins TRBV3-1 (or the pseudogene TRBV3-2) to TRBJ2-7; TRBD2 agrees at 12 bases. Per germline, CDR1 LGHDT and CDR2 YNNKEL (reference sequence). This CDR3 contains 16 residues. Trimming cost V 1 base and J 3 bases; bases outside gene matches: 4.

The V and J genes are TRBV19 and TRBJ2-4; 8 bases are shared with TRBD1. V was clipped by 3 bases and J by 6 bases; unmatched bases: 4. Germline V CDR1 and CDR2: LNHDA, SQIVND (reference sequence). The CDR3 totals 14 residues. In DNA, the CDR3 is TGTGCCAGTAGTATGGTGCAGGGGGCAAACATTCAGTACTTC. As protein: CASSMVQGANIQYF.

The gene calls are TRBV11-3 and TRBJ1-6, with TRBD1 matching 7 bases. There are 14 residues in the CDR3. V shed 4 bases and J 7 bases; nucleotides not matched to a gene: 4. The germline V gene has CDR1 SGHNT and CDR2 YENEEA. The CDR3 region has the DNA TGTGCCAGCAGCTCCGGACAGGTCAATTCACCCCTCCACTTT. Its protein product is CASSSGQVNSPLHF.

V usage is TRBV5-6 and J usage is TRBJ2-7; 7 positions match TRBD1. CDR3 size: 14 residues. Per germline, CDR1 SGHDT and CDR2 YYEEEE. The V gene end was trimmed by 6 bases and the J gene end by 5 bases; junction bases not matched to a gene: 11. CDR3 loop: CASNLQGTVNEQYF. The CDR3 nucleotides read TGTGCCAGCAACCTACAGGGGACGGTGAACGAGCAGTACTTC.

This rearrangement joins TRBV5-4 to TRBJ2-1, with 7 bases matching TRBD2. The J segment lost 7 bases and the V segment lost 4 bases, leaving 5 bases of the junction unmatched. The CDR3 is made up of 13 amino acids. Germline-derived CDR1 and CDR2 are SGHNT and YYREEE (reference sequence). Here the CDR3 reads CASSLTSSNEQFF. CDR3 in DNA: TGTGCCAGCAGCCTGACTAGCTCAAATGAGCAGTTCTTC.

CDR3: CASSRGQNLVNSPLHF. CDR3 nucleotide sequence: TGTGCCAGTAGTAGGGGACAGAATTTGGTGAATTCACCCCTCCACTTT. V gene TRBV19 combines with J gene TRBJ1-6, with TRBD1 matching 7 bases. The CDR3 consists of 16 residues. V shed 4 bases, J shed 7 bases, and the junction held 10 bases outside the gene matches. Germline V CDR1 and CDR2: LNHDA, SQIVND (reference sequence).

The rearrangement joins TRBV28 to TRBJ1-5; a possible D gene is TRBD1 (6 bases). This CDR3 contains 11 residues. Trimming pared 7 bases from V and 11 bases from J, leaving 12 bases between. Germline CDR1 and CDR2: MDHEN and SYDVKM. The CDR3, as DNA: TGTGCCAGCACCACAACAGGGTCCCAGCATTTT. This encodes CASTTTGSQHF.

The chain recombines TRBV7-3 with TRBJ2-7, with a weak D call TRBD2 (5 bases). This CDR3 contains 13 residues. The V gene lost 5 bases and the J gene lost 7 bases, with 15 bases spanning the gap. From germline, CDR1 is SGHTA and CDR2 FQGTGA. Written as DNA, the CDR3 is TGTGCCAGCAGCCCCCATTTGTCGGGGGAGCAGTACTTC. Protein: CASSPHLSGEQYF.

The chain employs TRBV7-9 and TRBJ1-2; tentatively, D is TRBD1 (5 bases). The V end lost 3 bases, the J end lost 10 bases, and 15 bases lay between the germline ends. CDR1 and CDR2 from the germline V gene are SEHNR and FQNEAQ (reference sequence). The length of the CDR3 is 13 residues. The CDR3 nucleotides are TGTGCCAGCAGCTTGTCGAGCGGGGGTACCTACACCTTC. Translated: CASSLSSGGTYTF.

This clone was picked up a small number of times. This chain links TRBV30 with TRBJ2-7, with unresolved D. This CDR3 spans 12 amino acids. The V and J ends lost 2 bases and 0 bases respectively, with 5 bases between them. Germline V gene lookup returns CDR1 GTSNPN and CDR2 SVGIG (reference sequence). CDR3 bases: TGTGCCTGGAGTTTCTTCTCCTACGAGCAGTACTTC. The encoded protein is CAWSFFSYEQYF.

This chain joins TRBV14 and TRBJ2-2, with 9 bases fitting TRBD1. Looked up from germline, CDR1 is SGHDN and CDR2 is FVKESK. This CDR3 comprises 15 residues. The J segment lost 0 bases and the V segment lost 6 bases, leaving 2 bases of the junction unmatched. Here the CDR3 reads CASRRQGANTGELFF. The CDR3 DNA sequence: TGTGCCAGCAGGCGACAGGGGGCGAACACCGGGGAGCTGTTTTTT.

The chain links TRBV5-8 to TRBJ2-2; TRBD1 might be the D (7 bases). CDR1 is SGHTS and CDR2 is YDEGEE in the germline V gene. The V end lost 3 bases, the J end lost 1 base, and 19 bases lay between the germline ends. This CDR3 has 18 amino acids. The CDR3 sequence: CASSSPDRRDLNTGELFF. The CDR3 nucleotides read TGTGCCAGCAGCTCCCCGGACAGGAGGGACTTGAACACCGGGGAGCTGTTTTTT.

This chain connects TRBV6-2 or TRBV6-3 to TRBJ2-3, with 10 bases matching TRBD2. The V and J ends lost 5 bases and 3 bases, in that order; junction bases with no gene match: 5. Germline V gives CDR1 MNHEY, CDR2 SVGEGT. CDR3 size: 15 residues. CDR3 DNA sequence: TGTGCCAGCAGTCTACTAGCGGGGAAGACAGATACGCAGTATTTT. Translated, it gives CASSLLAGKTDTQYF.

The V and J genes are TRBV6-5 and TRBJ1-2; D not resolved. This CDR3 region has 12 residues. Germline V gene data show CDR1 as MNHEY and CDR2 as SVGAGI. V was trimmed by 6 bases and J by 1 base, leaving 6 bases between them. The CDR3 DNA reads TGTGCCAGCAGAACAAATAACTATGGCTACACCTTC. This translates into CASRTNNYGYTF.

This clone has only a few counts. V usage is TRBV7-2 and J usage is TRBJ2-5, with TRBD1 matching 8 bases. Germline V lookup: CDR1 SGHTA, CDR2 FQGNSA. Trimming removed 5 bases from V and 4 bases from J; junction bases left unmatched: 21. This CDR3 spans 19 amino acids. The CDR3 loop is CASSPSSTQGGGRGETQYF. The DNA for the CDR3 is TGTGCCAGCAGCCCGAGCTCAACACAGGGGGGTGGAAGGGGAGAGACCCAGTACTTC. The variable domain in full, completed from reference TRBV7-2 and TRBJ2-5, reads GAGVSQSPSNKVTEKGKDVELRCDPISGHTALYWYRQSLGQGLEFLIYFQGNSAPDKSGLPSDRFSAERTGGSVSTLTIQRTQQEDSAVYLCASSPSSTQGGGRGETQYFGPGTRLLVL.

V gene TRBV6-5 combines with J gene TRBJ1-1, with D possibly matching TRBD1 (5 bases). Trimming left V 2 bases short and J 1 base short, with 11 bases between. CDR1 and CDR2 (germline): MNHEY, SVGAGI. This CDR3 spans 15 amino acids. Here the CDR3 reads CASSYGGYPNTEAFF. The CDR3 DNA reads TGTGCCAGCAGTTACGGGGGGTACCCGAACACTGAAGCTTTCTTT.

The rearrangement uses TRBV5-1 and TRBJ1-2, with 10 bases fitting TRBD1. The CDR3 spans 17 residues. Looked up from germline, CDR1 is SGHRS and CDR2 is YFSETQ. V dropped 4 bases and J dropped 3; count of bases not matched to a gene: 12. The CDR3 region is CASSVRDRGRGDYGYTF. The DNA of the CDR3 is TGCGCCAGCAGCGTACGGGACAGGGGAAGGGGGGACTATGGCTACACCTTC.

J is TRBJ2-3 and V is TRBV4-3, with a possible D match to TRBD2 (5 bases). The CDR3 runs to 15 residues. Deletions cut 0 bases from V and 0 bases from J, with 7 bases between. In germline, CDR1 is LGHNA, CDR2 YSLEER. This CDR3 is CASSQDRTSTDTQYF. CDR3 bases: TGCGCCAGCAGCCAAGACAGGACTAGCACAGATACGCAGTATTTT.

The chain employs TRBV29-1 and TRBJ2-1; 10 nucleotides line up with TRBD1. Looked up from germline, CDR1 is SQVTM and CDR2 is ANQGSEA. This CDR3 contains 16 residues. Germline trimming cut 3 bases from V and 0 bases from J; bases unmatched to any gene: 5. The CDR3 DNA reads TGCAGCGTTGAGTCCCGGACAGGGGGCTCCTACAATGAGCAGTTCTTC. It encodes CSVESRTGGSYNEQFF.

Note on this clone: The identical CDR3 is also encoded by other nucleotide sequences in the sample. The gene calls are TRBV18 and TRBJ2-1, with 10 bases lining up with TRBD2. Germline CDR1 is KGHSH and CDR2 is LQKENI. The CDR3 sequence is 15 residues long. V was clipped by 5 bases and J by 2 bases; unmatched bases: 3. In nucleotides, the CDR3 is TGTGCCAGCTCATTTAGCGGGGGGCCCTACAATGAGCAGTTCTTC. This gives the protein CASSFSGGPYNEQFF.

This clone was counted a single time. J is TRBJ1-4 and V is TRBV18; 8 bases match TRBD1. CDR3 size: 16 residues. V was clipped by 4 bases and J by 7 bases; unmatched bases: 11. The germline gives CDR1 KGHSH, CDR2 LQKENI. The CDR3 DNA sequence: TGTGCCAGCTCACTAAATGCCGGGACAGGTGGTGAAAAACTGTTTTTT. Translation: CASSLNAGTGGEKLFF.